This passage covers 28 T cell receptor beta chains from one sample sequenced in a study of blood T cell repertoires in COVID-19. Some clones are missing from TCRdb's copy, which holds only in-frame ones; the method was immunoSEQ multiplex PCR. The sample contains 150,000 to 200,000 clones, under 80% of which appear only once. The sample was PBMCs or T cells enriched from blood (not recorded which). Every receptor here comes from a woman aged 50 to 60 with acute COVID-19.

This clone was counted between two and nine times. V and J are TRBV6-2 or TRBV6-3 and TRBJ2-5; D call uncertain. Between the trimmed V and J ends, which lost 6 bases and 3 bases, there was a span of 8 bases. The germline V gene encodes CDR1 MNHEY and CDR2 SVGEGT. CDR3 length: 12 residues. This CDR3 is CASRPTEETQYF. The CDR3 DNA is TGTGCCAGCAGGCCTACAGAAGAGACCCAGTACTTC.

This chain links TRBV19 with TRBJ1-1, with 9 bases aligning to TRBD1. This CDR3 region has 15 residues. Germline CDR1 and CDR2: LNHDA and SQIVND (reference sequence). The V segment lost 6 bases and the J segment 3 bases; nucleotides outside the gene matches: 8. The CDR3 loop reads CASRTGTGYHTEAFF. The DNA for the CDR3 is TGTGCCAGTAGGACCGGGACAGGGTATCACACTGAAGCTTTCTTT.

The V call is TRBV28, the J call TRBJ1-1; D unresolved. CDR1 MDHEN and CDR2 SYDVKM come from the germline V gene. The CDR3 extends over 14 amino acids. Trimming pared 3 bases from V and 0 bases from J, leaving 8 bases between. The CDR3 region is CASSLVWLNTEAFF. The CDR3 region has the DNA TGTGCCAGCAGTTTGGTGTGGCTGAACACTGAAGCTTTCTTT. The whole variable domain, filled in from reference TRBV28 and TRBJ1-1, reads DVKVTQSSRYLVKRTGEKVFLECVQDMDHENMFWYRQDPGLGLRLIYFSYDVKMKEKGDIPEGYSVSREKKERFSLILESASTNQTSMYLCASSLVWLNTEAFFGQGTRLTVV.

This clone has more than one count but fewer than ten. The chain links TRBV28 to TRBJ1-5; TRBD1 matches at 9 bases. The CDR3 is 15 amino acids. The V gene end was trimmed by 10 bases and the J gene end by 4 bases; junction bases not matched to a gene: 11. Per germline, CDR1 MDHEN and CDR2 SYDVKM. CDR3 sequence: CATFAGTGLNQPQHF. The CDR3 nucleotides read TGTGCCACCTTTGCCGGGACAGGGCTAAATCAGCCCCAGCATTTT.

V usage is TRBV6-5 and J usage is TRBJ2-7; TRBD1 matches 8 bases. Germline CDR1 MNHEY, CDR2 SVGAGI. The CDR3 is 15 residues long. J gave up 4 bases and V 6 bases, and 11 bases lay outside the gene matches. CDR3 in amino acids: CASRKAPGQDYEQYV. As DNA, the CDR3 is TGTGCCAGCAGAAAGGCCCCGGGACAGGATTACGAGCAGTACGTC.

The V gene is TRBV3-1 (or the pseudogene TRBV3-2), the J gene TRBJ2-3, with 10 bases fitting TRBD2. J gave up 1 base and V 4 bases, and 5 bases lay outside the gene matches. The germline gives CDR1 LGHDT, CDR2 YNNKEL (reference sequence). CDR3 size: 16 residues. Written as DNA, the CDR3 is TGTGCCAGCAGCCTTGTAGCGGGGGGCCGCACAGATACGCAGTATTTT. It translates to CASSLVAGGRTDTQYF.

The chain has TRBV19 and TRBJ1-4, with 12 bases aligning to TRBD1. This CDR3 is built from 17 residues. The V gene's germline CDR1 is LNHDA and CDR2 SQIVND (reference sequence). Trimming at V came to 6 bases and at J to 11 bases, leaving 16 bases not matched to a gene. In DNA, the CDR3 is TGTGCCAGTAGCGCCGGGACAGGGGGCTCCGGATGGGGTAAACTGTTTTTT. It specifies CASSAGTGGSGWGKLFF.

The sample holds many counts of this clone. V is TRBV28 and J is TRBJ1-1; no clear D gene. CDR1 is MDHEN and CDR2 is SYDVKM in the germline V gene. The V gene lost 3 bases and the J gene lost 4 bases, with 15 bases spanning the gap. This CDR3 has 15 amino acids. CDR3 in DNA: TGTGCCAGCAGTTTCGTCCGGGTGTTAGTCACTGAAGCTTTCTTT. Its translation is CASSFVRVLVTEAFF.

V is TRBV28 and J is TRBJ2-1; 9 bases fit TRBD1. J gave up 1 base and V 5 bases, and 6 bases lay outside the gene matches. Germline CDR1 MDHEN, CDR2 SYDVKM. CDR3 length: 16 residues. In DNA form, the CDR3 reads TGTGCCAGCAGTCTCACAGGGGGCGTATCCTACAATGAGCAGTTCTTC. This gives the protein CASSLTGGVSYNEQFF.

This chain connects TRBV9 to TRBJ1-1; D ambiguous. The length of the CDR3 is 14 residues. V was shortened by 4 bases and J by 8 bases, with 18 bases between the two germline ends. Germline values: CDR1 SGDLS, CDR2 YYNGEE. CDR3 in amino acids: CASSPTVVEREAFF. CDR3 DNA sequence: TGTGCCAGCAGCCCAACGGTTGTCGAACGGGAAGCTTTCTTT.

This rearrangement joins TRBV3-1 (or the pseudogene TRBV3-2) to TRBJ1-5, with unresolved D. This CDR3 is built from 15 residues. Germline values: CDR1 LGHDT, CDR2 YNNKEL (reference sequence). V was shortened by 4 bases and J by 2 bases, with 12 bases between the two germline ends. CDR3 DNA sequence: TGTGCCAGCAGCCCGGGAGGGTGGGGCAATCAGCCCCAGCATTTT. It translates to CASSPGGWGNQPQHF.

The CDR3, as DNA: TGTGCCAGCAGCACGGCTAGCGGGGGGGGGCAAGAGACCCAGTACTTC. Encoded protein: CASSTASGGGQETQYF. The J gene is TRBJ2-5, the V gene TRBV7-2; 12 bases map to TRBD2. The CDR3 loop spans 16 amino acids. Germline V gives CDR1 SGHTA, CDR2 FQGNSA. The junction had 6 bases not matched to a gene; V was cut back by 5 bases and J by 2 bases.

V usage is TRBV7-9 and J usage is TRBJ1-2; a possible D gene is TRBD1 (5 bases). CDR1 is SEHNR and CDR2 is FQNEAQ in the germline V gene (reference sequence). The CDR3 is made up of 14 amino acids. Trimming removed 4 bases at V and 5 bases at J, with 14 bases between. The CDR3 is CASSSGDLGYGYTF. CDR3 bases: TGTGCCAGCAGCTCCGGGGACTTAGGGTATGGCTACACCTTC.

The chain carries TRBV6-5 and TRBJ1-3; a possible D gene is TRBD1 (5 bases). Germline CDR1 MNHEY, CDR2 SVGAGI. V lost 6 bases and J lost 7, with 10 bases in between. The CDR3 contains 12 residues. The CDR3 spells CASRTGVNTIYF. DNA for the CDR3: TGTGCCAGCAGGACGGGGGTCAACACCATATATTTT.

This clone was counted a few times. V usage is TRBV5-5 and J usage is TRBJ1-6; D possibly corresponds to TRBD1 (5 bases). The V end was cut by 3 bases, the J end by 3 bases, with 13 bases between. CDR3 length: 16 amino acids. The germline V gene has CDR1 SGHKS and CDR2 YYEKEE (reference sequence). In DNA form, the CDR3 reads TGTGCCAGCAGCTGGGGGGGACGGTTCTATAATTCACCCCTCCACTTT. Translated: CASSWGGRFYNSPLHF.

V usage is TRBV24-1 and J usage is TRBJ2-1; 10 bases are a match to TRBD1. Germline trimming cut 3 bases from V and 4 bases from J; bases unmatched to any gene: 14. The V gene's germline CDR1 is KGHDR and CDR2 SFDVKD. There are 19 residues in the CDR3. CDR3 region: CATSDTGTGALGRYNEQFF. The CDR3 nucleotides read TGTGCCACCAGTGATACCGGGACAGGGGCTCTGGGCCGGTACAATGAGCAGTTCTTC.

The J gene is TRBJ1-2, the V gene TRBV7-9, with D possibly being TRBD1 (5 bases). CDR1 and CDR2 (germline): SEHNR, FQNEAQ (reference sequence). This CDR3 has 14 residues. With 5 bases removed from V and 2 bases from J, the gap between germline ends came to 12 bases. The DNA of the CDR3 is TGTGCCAGCAGCCTGGGACTTTTCAACTATGGCTACACCTTC. It is translated as CASSLGLFNYGYTF.

The rearrangement links TRBV5-1 to TRBJ2-1; a weak D match, TRBD1 (5 bases). Per germline, CDR1 SGHRS and CDR2 YFSETQ. The CDR3 contains 13 residues. V lost 5 bases, J lost 7 bases, and 13 bases lay in between. For the CDR3, the DNA is TGCGCCAGCAGTTCTGGGGCGGTGAATGAGCAGTTCTTC. This gives the protein CASSSGAVNEQFF.

The chain joins TRBV27 to TRBJ1-4; D remains ambiguous. CDR1 and CDR2 from the germline V gene are MNHEY and SMNVEV (reference sequence). V lost 7 bases to trimming and J lost 2 bases, with 17 bases between them. The CDR3 is 16 residues long. The CDR3 protein is CASTSRLRATNEKLFF. CDR3 sequence (DNA): TGTGCCAGCACCTCTCGGTTGAGAGCCACTAATGAAAAACTGTTTTTT.

This clone was seen a handful of times. V is TRBV28 and J is TRBJ1-1; 7 bases are shared with TRBD1. The V gene end was trimmed by 11 bases and the J gene end by 3 bases; junction bases not matched to a gene: 12. The CDR3 extends over 14 amino acids. Germline-derived CDR1 and CDR2 are MDHEN and SYDVKM. The chain's CDR3 is CAGRYRGLDTEAFF. The CDR3 coding sequence is TGTGCCGGCCGGTACAGGGGTCTAGACACTGAAGCTTTCTTT.

A few counts support this clone. The rearrangement joins TRBV28 to TRBJ1-4, with 7 nucleotides matching TRBD1. The ends lost 3 bases at V and 0 bases at J; junction bases unmatched: 4. Germline V CDR1 and CDR2: MDHEN, SYDVKM. This CDR3 region has 16 residues. CDR3 amino acids: CASSFRGAATNEKLFF. CDR3 DNA sequence: TGTGCCAGCAGTTTCAGGGGGGCGGCAACTAATGAAAAACTGTTTTTT. Full variable domain (remainder filled in from reference TRBV28 and TRBJ1-4): DVKVTQSSRYLVKRTGEKVFLECVQDMDHENMFWYRQDPGLGLRLIYFSYDVKMKEKGDIPEGYSVSREKKERFSLILESASTNQTSMYLCASSFRGAATNEKLFFGSGTQLSVL.

This clone was detected only once. V usage is TRBV5-1 and J usage is TRBJ2-1; weak D call: TRBD2 (5 bases). This CDR3 has 10 amino acids. Germline CDR1 reads SGHRS; CDR2 reads YFSETQ. Between the trimmed V and J ends, which lost 7 bases and 6 bases, there was a span of 5 bases. The CDR3 sequence: CASGLNEQFF. CDR3 coding DNA: TGCGCCAGCGGACTCAATGAGCAGTTCTTC.

This clone was seen a single time. V gene TRBV19 combines with J gene TRBJ2-1; TRBD1 might be the D (5 bases). V lost 3 bases, J lost 4 bases, and 16 bases lay in between. Germline lookup yields CDR1 LNHDA and CDR2 SQIVND (reference sequence). CDR3 length: 16 residues. The CDR3 is CASSMGVPGQYNEQFF. The CDR3 DNA sequence: TGTGCCAGTAGTATGGGTGTCCCAGGACAATACAATGAGCAGTTCTTC.

The chain carries TRBV5-4 and TRBJ1-1, with D tentatively TRBD1 (5 bases). V was pared by 4 bases and J by 0 bases, with 13 bases between. The CDR3 is 15 amino acids. Germline loops: CDR1 SGHNT, CDR2 YYREEE (reference sequence). CDR3 in amino acids: CASSPWGRVNTEAFF. CDR3 in DNA: TGTGCCAGCAGCCCCTGGGGCAGGGTGAACACTGAAGCTTTCTTT.

This sequence joins TRBV6-5 and TRBJ1-6; D remains ambiguous. Germline values: CDR1 MNHEY, CDR2 SVGAGI. The CDR3 sequence is 14 residues long. V shed 2 bases and J shed 10 bases, with 12 bases lying between them. This CDR3 is CASSYEGPRSPLHF. Here the CDR3 DNA reads TGTGCCAGCAGTTACGAGGGTCCAAGGTCACCCCTCCACTTT.

This sequence joins TRBV7-6 and TRBJ2-5; D is perhaps TRBD1 (5 bases). V was cut by 2 bases and J by 2 bases, with 12 bases left in between. CDR3 length: 15 amino acids. Germline V lookup: CDR1 SGHVS, CDR2 FNYEAQ. The CDR3 region has the DNA TGTGCCAGCAGCTTACAGGGTTTAGGGCAAGAGACCCAGTACTTC. Translating gives CASSLQGLGQETQYF.

The genes are TRBV7-6 and TRBJ2-7; D is perhaps TRBD1 (6 bases). V was pared by 1 base and J by 5 bases, with 9 bases between. The length of the CDR3 is 13 residues. Looked up from germline, CDR1 is SGHVS and CDR2 is FNYEAQ. CDR3 residues: CASSLVQGDEQYV. CDR3 nucleotide sequence: TGTGCCAGCAGCTTAGTACAGGGCGACGAGCAGTACGTC.

This chain joins TRBV5-1 and TRBJ1-2; TRBD1 matches at 11 bases. The germline V gene encodes CDR1 SGHRS and CDR2 YFSETQ. J was trimmed by 8 bases and V by 4 bases; bases with no gene match: 10. CDR3 size: 15 residues. CDR3 amino acids: CASSPNGQGARGYTF. The CDR3, as DNA: TGCGCCAGCAGCCCCAACGGACAGGGGGCCAGGGGCTACACCTTC.